The 24 T cell receptor beta chains presented below share a single source sample, sequenced in a study of blood T cell repertoires in COVID-19 (TCRdb year 2020). The library was obtained by the immunoSEQ multiplex PCR assay. TCRdb mirrors the immuneACCESS table, restricted to in-frame sequences. Some clones are absent from its copies; in checked studies, under half trace to an unresolved V gene, and the reason for the others is unknown. This sample gives hundreds of thousands of clones in total; 86% of them show up just once. The ten largest clones represent 2% to 2.5% of the sample. The sample was PBMCs or T cells enriched from blood (not recorded which). These receptors were obtained from a woman aged 45-65 years who had recovered from COVID-19.

The V call is TRBV7-3, the J call TRBJ2-3, with D hard to call. This CDR3 has 14 amino acids. Germline lookup yields CDR1 SGHTA and CDR2 FQGTGA. V lost 5 bases to trimming and J lost 0 bases, with 9 bases between them. The CDR3 DNA reads TGTGCCAGCAGCCCCCATCCAAGCACAGATACGCAGTATTTT. This encodes CASSPHPSTDTQYF.

This clone was found once. The gene calls are TRBV19 and TRBJ1-1; D may be TRBD1 (5 bases). Germline loops: CDR1 LNHDA, CDR2 SQIVND (reference sequence). There are 13 residues in the CDR3. The ends were cut back, 7 bases at V and 2 bases at J, with 11 bases in the middle. Here the CDR3 DNA reads TGTGCCAGTACCCTTGGGGCAAACACTGAAGCTTTCTTT. It yields the protein CASTLGANTEAFF. The entire variable domain, with the rest obtained from reference TRBV19 and TRBJ1-1, is as follows: DGGITQSPKYLFRKEGQNVTLSCEQNLNHDAMYWYRQDPGQGLRLIYYSQIVNDFQKGDIAEGYSVSREKKESFPLTVTSAQKNPTAFYLCASTLGANTEAFFGQGTRLTVV.

The chain uses TRBV5-1 and TRBJ1-4, with a tentative D call TRBD1 (5 bases). The CDR3 loop spans 14 amino acids. Germline CDR1 SGHRS, CDR2 YFSETQ. Trimming stripped 0 bases from V and 7 bases from J, with 10 bases between. The CDR3 DNA sequence: TGCGCCAGCAGCTTGGGTAGGGGTGCTGAAAAACTGTTTTTT. This translates into CASSLGRGAEKLFF.

The CDR3 region has the DNA TGTGCCAGCAGTTCAGGGCGAATGAACACTGAAGCTTTCTTT. This gives the protein CASSSGRMNTEAFF. The V and J genes are TRBV5-5 and TRBJ1-1, with a weak D call TRBD1 (5 bases). V lost 5 bases and J 0 bases, leaving 11 bases between the germline ends. CDR1 SGHKS and CDR2 YYEKEE come from the germline V gene (reference sequence). This CDR3 has 14 residues.

CDR3: CASSPPGALNTEAFF. The CDR3 bases are TGTGCCAGCTCACCTCCAGGTGCCTTGAACACTGAAGCTTTCTTT. This chain joins TRBV18 and TRBJ1-1; D uncertain. The CDR3 sequence is 15 residues long. CDR1 is KGHSH and CDR2 is LQKENI in the germline V gene. Trimming cost V 3 bases and J 0 bases, with 11 bases left between them. The complete variable domain, with remaining parts taken from reference TRBV18 and TRBJ1-1, reads NAGVMQNPRHLVRRRGQEARLRCSPMKGHSHVYWYRQLPEEGLKFMVYLQKENIIDESGMPKERFSAEFPKEGPSILRIQQVVRGDSAAYFCASSPPGALNTEAFFGQGTRLTVV.

The J gene is TRBJ2-3, the V gene TRBV2; 8 bases are shared with TRBD2. The germline gives CDR1 SNHLY, CDR2 FYNNEI. There are 17 residues in the CDR3. Germline trimming cut 4 bases from V and 4 bases from J; bases unmatched to any gene: 13. The CDR3 region has the DNA TGTGCCAGCAGTGTTCAAGCGGGAGTTCGCATGGCAGATACGCAGTATTTT. Its translation is CASSVQAGVRMADTQYF. The full variable domain, in which reference TRBV2 and TRBJ2-3 provide the parts outside the CDR3, is EPEVTQTPSHQVTQMGQEVILRCVPISNHLYFYWYRQILGQKVEFLVSFYNNEISEKSEIFDDQFSVERPDGSNFTLKIRSTKLEDSAMYFCASSVQAGVRMADTQYFGPGTRLTVL.

This sequence joins TRBV28 and TRBJ1-5; 7 bases are shared with TRBD1. CDR3 size: 14 residues. Trimming at V came to 4 bases and at J to 4 bases, leaving 4 bases not matched to a gene. Per germline, CDR1 MDHEN and CDR2 SYDVKM. CDR3 coding DNA: TGTGCCAGCAGTTCGGGACAGTCAAATCAGCCCCAGCATTTT. Amino acid sequence: CASSSGQSNQPQHF.

The V call is TRBV10-2, the J call TRBJ1-5, with TRBD1 matching 9 bases. V dropped 6 bases and J dropped 2; count of bases not matched to a gene: 5. Germline V gene data show CDR1 as WSHSY and CDR2 as SAAADI. CDR3 length equals 15 residues. The CDR3 loop reads CASRNRTGGNQPQHF. Here the CDR3 DNA reads TGCGCCAGCAGAAACCGGACAGGGGGCAATCAGCCCCAGCATTTT.

CDR3 residues: CASNTGGTGSYEQYF. The CDR3 nucleotides read TGTGCCAGCAACACAGGGGGGACAGGTTCTTACGAGCAGTACTTC. V usage is TRBV28 and J usage is TRBJ2-7; 8 nucleotides align to TRBD1. Losses at the gene ends were 7 bases for V and 4 bases for J; bases not matched to a gene: 12. Germline V gives CDR1 MDHEN, CDR2 SYDVKM. This CDR3 has 15 amino acids.

The CDR3 DNA follows: TGTGCCTGGAGTGTACTGCGGACTAGCGGGAGGGCCTATGGGGAGACCCAGTACTTC. This encodes CAWSVLRTSGRAYGETQYF. The chain joins TRBV30 to TRBJ2-5; 15 bases are shared with TRBD2. The CDR3 extends over 19 amino acids. From germline, CDR1 is GTSNPN and CDR2 SVGIG (reference sequence). V shed 0 bases, J shed 5 bases, and the junction held 13 bases outside the gene matches.

This clone has just one count. The genes are TRBV2 and TRBJ1-4; 10 bases are shared with TRBD1. The germline V gene encodes CDR1 SNHLY and CDR2 FYNNEI. The J segment lost 7 bases and the V segment lost 7 bases, leaving 12 bases of the junction unmatched. This CDR3 is built from 16 residues. The CDR3 bases are TGTGCCAGCATACCCACCGACAGGGGGCGGCGTGAAAAACTGTTTTTT. This gives the protein CASIPTDRGRREKLFF.

The chain combines TRBV30 with TRBJ1-2; D unresolved. V dropped 0 bases and J dropped 8 bases, with 13 bases sitting between them. The CDR3 contains 13 residues. Germline V gene sequence: CDR1 GTSNPN, CDR2 SVGIG (reference sequence). CDR3 nucleotide sequence: TGTGCCTGGAGTGTACGCGACCGAGGAGGCTACACCTTC. Its translation: CAWSVRDRGGYTF.

The chain uses TRBV5-1 and TRBJ2-1, with unresolved D. Between the trimmed V and J ends, which lost 0 bases and 6 bases, there was a span of 4 bases. This CDR3 has 12 residues. Germline V gene data show CDR1 as SGHRS and CDR2 as YFSETQ. In DNA, the CDR3 is TGCGCCAGCAGCTTGGGAGCCAATGAGCAGTTCTTC. Protein: CASSLGANEQFF. The full variable domain, rest sourced from reference TRBV5-1 and TRBJ2-1, is KAGVTQTPRYLIKTRGQQVTLSCSPISGHRSVSWYQQTPGQGLQFLFEYFSETQRNKGNFPGRFSGRQFSNSRSEMNVSTLELGDSALYLCASSLGANEQFFGPGTRLTVL.

The chain has TRBV7-8 and TRBJ2-7; 7 bases map to TRBD2. This CDR3 comprises 15 residues. Germline trimming cut 4 bases from V and 6 bases from J; bases unmatched to any gene: 12. Germline lookup yields CDR1 SGHVS and CDR2 FQNEAQ. The CDR3 loop reads CASSSRLANPAEQYF. The CDR3, as DNA: TGTGCCAGCAGCTCCCGACTAGCCAACCCCGCCGAGCAGTACTTC.

The chain carries TRBV15 and TRBJ2-3; a possible D gene is TRBD1 (5 bases). Trimming stripped 1 base from V and 2 bases from J, with 10 bases between. The CDR3 extends over 15 amino acids. From germline, CDR1 is LNHNV and CDR2 YYDKDF (reference sequence). In DNA, the CDR3 is TGTGCCACCAGCAGAGGAGACAGTAACACAGATACGCAGTATTTT. The encoded protein is CATSRGDSNTDTQYF. The whole variable domain, filled in from reference TRBV15 and TRBJ2-3, reads DAMVIQNPRYQVTQFGKPVTLSCSQTLNHNVMYWYQQKSSQAPKLLFHYYDKDFNNEADTPDNFQSRRPNTSFCFLDIRSPGLGDTAMYLCATSRGDSNTDTQYFGPGTRLTVL.

The chain has TRBV6-5 and TRBJ2-1; TRBD2 might be the D (7 bases). The CDR3 extends over 16 amino acids. Germline V gene sequence: CDR1 MNHEY, CDR2 SVGAGI. The V end was cut by 3 bases, the J end by 3 bases, with 15 bases between. CDR3 sequence (DNA): TGTGCCAGCAGTTATCTAGGCGGGGGCGACTACAATGAGCAGTTCTTC. Amino acid sequence: CASSYLGGGDYNEQFF.

The gene calls are TRBV28 and TRBJ1-3; no clear D. The germline V and J ends were trimmed by 4 bases and 4 bases, with 14 bases remaining between them. In germline, CDR1 is MDHEN, CDR2 SYDVKM. This CDR3 has 15 amino acids. CDR3 in amino acids: CASSSTEVKGNTIYF. In nucleotides, the CDR3 is TGTGCCAGCAGTTCGACTGAAGTTAAGGGAAACACCATATATTTT. Looking up the rest from reference TRBV28 and TRBJ1-3 gives the full variable domain: DVKVTQSSRYLVKRTGEKVFLECVQDMDHENMFWYRQDPGLGLRLIYFSYDVKMKEKGDIPEGYSVSREKKERFSLILESASTNQTSMYLCASSSTEVKGNTIYFGEGSWLTVV.

The rearrangement uses TRBV27 and TRBJ1-1, with a possible D match to TRBD1 (6 bases). Germline V CDR1 and CDR2: MNHEY, SMNVEV (reference sequence). This CDR3 is built from 13 residues. The V gene lost 5 bases and the J gene lost 1 base, with 8 bases spanning the gap. CDR3 protein: CASSGQPNTEAFF. The CDR3 DNA follows: TGTGCCAGCAGTGGACAGCCGAACACTGAAGCTTTCTTT.

The genes are TRBV19 and TRBJ2-1; TRBD2 matches at 11 bases. V shed 6 bases, J shed 7 bases, and the junction held 2 bases outside the gene matches. This CDR3 has 13 residues. Looked up from germline, CDR1 is LNHDA and CDR2 is SQIVND (reference sequence). CDR3 nucleotides: TGTGCCAGTAGGCTAGCGGGGGGAAATGAGCAGTTCTTC. Its translation: CASRLAGGNEQFF.

This clone was counted a few times. This chain joins TRBV30 and TRBJ1-2; D is ambiguous. Deletions cut 2 bases from V and 3 bases from J, with 7 bases between. Germline V gives CDR1 GTSNPN, CDR2 SVGIG (reference sequence). This CDR3 comprises 12 residues. The CDR3: CAWSLGDYGYTF. Written as DNA, the CDR3 is TGTGCCTGGAGTTTAGGAGACTATGGCTACACCTTC. The entire variable domain, with the rest obtained from reference TRBV30 and TRBJ1-2, is as follows: SQTIHQWPATLVQPVGSPLSLECTVEGTSNPNLYWYRQAAGRGLQLLFYSVGIGQISSEVPQNLSASRPQDRQFILSSKKLLLSDSGFYLCAWSLGDYGYTFGSGTRLTVV.

The chain uses TRBV7-2 and TRBJ2-1; 14 nucleotides agree with TRBD2. The V gene's germline CDR1 is SGHTA and CDR2 FQGNSA. V gave up 5 bases and J gave up 8 bases; unmatched junction bases: 11. The CDR3 spans 17 residues. CDR3 DNA sequence: TGTGCCAGCAGCAAGGGACTAGCGGGGGCCCCGGGGCATGAGCAGTTCTTC. This codes for CASSKGLAGAPGHEQFF.

The chain uses TRBV9 and TRBJ2-5, with 11 bases fitting TRBD2. With V trimmed by 0 bases and J by 2 bases, 3 bases remained unmatched. The germline V gene encodes CDR1 SGDLS and CDR2 YYNGEE. The CDR3 runs 16 residues. The CDR3 is CASSVAASGGQETQYF. The CDR3, as DNA: TGTGCCAGCAGCGTAGCGGCTAGCGGGGGGCAAGAGACCCAGTACTTC.

The chain combines TRBV19 with TRBJ1-5; D remains unclear. The CDR3 length is 15 residues. Germline assignment: CDR1 LNHDA and CDR2 SQIVND (reference sequence). V gave up 0 bases and J gave up 4 bases, with 10 bases separating them. Here the CDR3 DNA reads TGTGCCAGTAGTATAGACGTCAGGTCGAATCAGCCCCAGCATTTT. This sequence encodes CASSIDVRSNQPQHF. The full variable domain, in which reference TRBV19 and TRBJ1-5 provide the parts outside the CDR3, is DGGITQSPKYLFRKEGQNVTLSCEQNLNHDAMYWYRQDPGQGLRLIYYSQIVNDFQKGDIAEGYSVSREKKESFPLTVTSAQKNPTAFYLCASSIDVRSNQPQHFGDGTRLSIL.

This clone was seen once. V and J are TRBV4-1 and TRBJ1-4; D unresolved. V was cut by 0 bases and J by 5 bases, with 13 bases left in between. CDR1 and CDR2 (germline): MGHRA, YSYEKL. The CDR3 length is 16 residues. CDR3 nucleotides: TGCGCCAGCAGCCAAGATGAAATCAGATACAATGAAAAACTGTTTTTT. Protein sequence: CASSQDEIRYNEKLFF.